Each of the 31 T cell receptor beta chains below was sequenced from the same sample in a study of T cells after yellow fever vaccination (dated by TCRdb to about 2019). The library was prepared using 5' RACE. The instrument was an Illumina HiSeq 2500. TCRdb reworked the public reads: Q25 trimming with fastp, MiXCR clone assembly, productive beta chains retained. Rows with one shared CDR3 protein collapse into an entry with the most common genes and DNA. Across this sample there are more than 450,000 distinct CDR3 sequences, with 20% to 25% seen only once. Roughly 16% of the sample lies in the top ten. This specimen's treatment or condition label, interpreted: live attenuated yellow fever vaccine strain. The material sequenced was PBMCs, taken approximately 22 days after the first yellow fever vaccination. The receptors here all came from a man younger than 35 who received the YFV17D yellow fever vaccine.

This sequence joins TRBV4-3 and TRBJ2-1, with D perhaps matching TRBD1 (5 bases). The germline V gene encodes CDR1 LGHNA and CDR2 YSLEER. The germline V and J ends were trimmed by 4 bases and 5 bases, with 9 bases remaining between them. The length of the CDR3 is 13 residues. This CDR3 reads CASSLEQDNEQFF. CDR3 DNA sequence: TGCGCCAGCAGCCTAGAACAGGACAATGAGCAGTTCTTC.

There are a few counts of this clonotype. One junction end disagrees with the germline gene, perhaps due to a read error. The chain uses TRBV7-9 and TRBJ2-5, with D unclear. Germline values: CDR1 SEHNR, CDR2 FQNEAQ (reference sequence). This CDR3 is 13 amino acids long. CDR3 amino acids: CASSLVGQGTQYF. DNA for the CDR3: TGTGCCAGCAGCTTAGTGGGCCAAGGGACCCAGTACTTC.

This clonotype appeared a single time. The chain uses TRBV10-3 and TRBJ2-1, with 16 bases aligning to TRBD2. Germline trimming cut 4 bases from V and 4 bases from J; bases unmatched to any gene: 4. The CDR3 spans 17 residues. The germline gives CDR1 ENHRY, CDR2 SYGVKD. CDR3 bases: TGTGCCATCAGTGCTGGGACTAGCGGGGGGGCTTACAATGAGCAGTTCTTC. Its translation is CAISAGTSGGAYNEQFF.

The genes are TRBV7-9 and TRBJ2-5, with TRBD2 as a possible D gene (6 bases). The CDR3 length is 12 residues. Trimming removed 11 bases at V and 5 bases at J, with 15 bases between. Germline assignment: CDR1 SEHNR and CDR2 FQNEAQ (reference sequence). For the CDR3, the DNA is TGTGCCTCAACGGGGGTTGGGGAGACCCAGTACTTC. Residues: CASTGVGETQYF.

As DNA, the CDR3 is TGTGCCAGCAGCGTAGCTTCCATGAACACTGAAGCTTTCTTT. This encodes CASSVASMNTEAFF. This chain links TRBV9 with TRBJ1-1, with D unclear. Germline CDR1 and CDR2: SGDLS and YYNGEE. Trimming left V 0 bases short and J 0 bases short, with 6 bases between. CDR3 length equals 14 residues.

This clonotype has just a few counts. The V call is TRBV14, the J call TRBJ2-5; TRBD1 matches 9 bases. This CDR3 is built from 15 residues. Germline CDR1 SGHDN, CDR2 FVKESK. V lost 4 bases and J lost 1; bases outside the gene matches: 4. The CDR3 sequence is CASSRLQGAQETQYF. The CDR3 DNA follows: TGTGCCAGCAGCCGTCTACAGGGGGCCCAAGAGACCCAGTACTTC.

The J gene is TRBJ1-5, the V gene TRBV20-1; 8 bases fit TRBD1. Looked up from germline, CDR1 is DFQATT and CDR2 is SNEGSKA (reference sequence). V was clipped by 6 bases and J by 5 bases; unmatched bases: 9. This CDR3 is 14 amino acids long. The CDR3 DNA reads TGCAGTGCCACAATAATGACAGGGGATCAGCCCCAGCATTTT. This translates into CSATIMTGDQPQHF.

This clonotype was observed a few times. V gene TRBV9 combines with J gene TRBJ1-3, with D uncertain. The ends were cut back, 4 bases at V and 3 bases at J, with 14 bases in the middle. Germline CDR1 reads SGDLS; CDR2 reads YYNGEE. The CDR3 is 15 residues long. The CDR3 sequence: CASSPTLRIGNTIYF. DNA for the CDR3: TGTGCCAGCAGCCCGACCTTGAGGATTGGAAACACCATATATTTT.

V usage is TRBV18 and J usage is TRBJ2-1, with a possible D match to TRBD1 (6 bases). Looked up from germline, CDR1 is KGHSH and CDR2 is LQKENI. V was trimmed by 4 bases and J by 5 bases, leaving 21 bases between them. This CDR3 has 17 residues. CDR3 loop: CASSQGSGKGVNNEQFF. CDR3 sequence (DNA): TGTGCCAGCTCACAAGGGAGCGGAAAGGGGGTCAACAATGAGCAGTTCTTC.

This clonotype was seen only a few times. V is TRBV7-6 and J is TRBJ2-7, with a tentative D call TRBD1 (5 bases). This CDR3 is built from 15 residues. Trimming took off 1 base at V and 0 bases at J, with 10 bases between the two ends. Germline V gives CDR1 SGHVS, CDR2 FNYEAQ. The CDR3 nucleotides are TGTGCCAGCAGCTTAGGCCAGGGCCTCTCCTACGAGCAGTACGTC. This codes for CASSLGQGLSYEQYV.

The V gene is TRBV7-9, the J gene TRBJ1-2; D not resolved. Germline V gene lookup returns CDR1 SEHNR and CDR2 FQNEAQ (reference sequence). The CDR3 loop spans 13 amino acids. Trimming removed 3 bases at V and 5 bases at J, with 10 bases between. The CDR3 DNA is TGTGCCAGCAGCTTCGCCCCGGGATATGGCTACACCTTC. Residues: CASSFAPGYGYTF.

In this sample, this clonotype turned up a few times. The rearrangement joins TRBV7-6 to TRBJ1-1, with D possibly matching TRBD1 (6 bases). The germline V gene encodes CDR1 SGHVS and CDR2 FNYEAQ. Trimming pared 2 bases from V and 11 bases from J, leaving 18 bases between. The CDR3 has 14 amino acids. CDR3: CASSLISAGGRAFF. In DNA form, the CDR3 reads TGTGCCAGCAGCTTAATCTCTGCGGGGGGCAGGGCTTTCTTT.

This sequence joins TRBV2 and TRBJ2-5, with TRBD2 matching 9 bases. This CDR3 contains 16 residues. Germline-derived CDR1 and CDR2 are SNHLY and FYNNEI. Trimming took 2 bases from V and 5 from J; bases not matched to a gene: 9. This chain's CDR3 is CASSEFWRGGPETQYF. In DNA, the CDR3 is TGTGCCAGCAGTGAATTTTGGCGGGGGGGCCCGGAGACCCAGTACTTC.

This clonotype was seen a handful of times. V and J are TRBV27 and TRBJ1-4, with D perhaps TRBD1 (5 bases). CDR3 length equals 16 residues. Germline values: CDR1 MNHEY, CDR2 SMNVEV (reference sequence). V lost 2 bases and J 0 bases, leaving 10 bases between the germline ends. The CDR3 region is CASSLRTYTTNEKLFF. In nucleotides, the CDR3 is TGTGCCAGCAGTTTACGGACATACACAACTAATGAAAAACTGTTTTTT.

This chain connects TRBV20-1 to TRBJ2-6; no clear D. Germline CDR1 is DFQATT and CDR2 is SNEGSKA (reference sequence). Trimming took 6 bases from V and 2 from J, leaving 8 bases between them. The CDR3 covers 13 residues. The CDR3 sequence is CSAFRAGANVLTF. The CDR3 DNA follows: TGCAGTGCGTTTCGGGCTGGGGCCAACGTCCTGACTTTC.

The chain carries TRBV5-8 and TRBJ1-4; 8 nucleotides align to TRBD1. The trim removed 5 bases at V and 8 bases at J, leaving 11 bases unmatched. Germline V gene lookup returns CDR1 SGHTS and CDR2 YDEGEE. The CDR3 is 15 amino acids. The CDR3 is CASRPPRGLAEKLFF. CDR3 bases: TGTGCCAGCAGACCCCCCAGGGGGCTTGCGGAAAAACTGTTTTTT.

This rearrangement joins TRBV3-1 to TRBJ1-1; D might be TRBD1 (6 bases). Germline CDR1 is LGHDT and CDR2 is YNNKEL (reference sequence). The CDR3 contains 15 residues. V dropped 5 bases and J dropped 2 bases, with 15 bases sitting between them. In nucleotides, the CDR3 is TGTGCCAGCAGCTATTCCGGGACAAGTAACACTGAAGCTTTCTTT. It yields the protein CASSYSGTSNTEAFF.

The chain couples TRBV5-1 to TRBJ2-2; 7 bases agree with TRBD1. V dropped 5 bases and J dropped 3; count of bases not matched to a gene: 7. This CDR3 is built from 15 residues. Germline V CDR1 and CDR2: SGHRS, YFSETQ. CDR3 DNA: TGCGCCAGCAGTTCGGGACAGACCTACACCGGGGAGCTGTTTTTT. Translated: CASSSGQTYTGELFF.

The gene calls are TRBV29-1 and TRBJ2-1; TRBD1 is a possible D gene (6 bases). V dropped 3 bases and J dropped 6 bases, with 15 bases sitting between them. The CDR3 runs to 14 residues. Germline V gene sequence: CDR1 SQVTM, CDR2 ANQGSEA. The CDR3 bases are TGCAGCGTTGATCTTACCAGGGGTATCAATGAGCAGTTCTTC. This sequence encodes CSVDLTRGINEQFF.

Only a few counts were recorded for this clonotype. The chain combines TRBV7-2 with TRBJ1-3; D is unclear. The CDR3 is 15 residues long. CDR1 is SGHTA and CDR2 is FQGNSA in the germline V gene. V was cut by 0 bases and J by 0 bases, with 6 bases left in between. For the CDR3, the DNA is TGTGCCAGCAGCTTAGCGTGGATCTCTGGAAACACCATATATTTT. Translated, it gives CASSLAWISGNTIYF.

This chain connects TRBV3-1 to TRBJ2-1; TRBD2 matches at 10 bases. CDR1 and CDR2 (germline): LGHDT, YNNKEL (reference sequence). CDR3 length: 13 amino acids. J lost 15 bases, V lost 0 bases, and 5 bases had no gene match. The CDR3 loop reads CASSQDVSGGAFF. In DNA form, the CDR3 reads TGTGCCAGCAGCCAAGATGTGAGCGGGGGGGCGTTCTTC.

V is TRBV6-1 and J is TRBJ2-7, with 7 bases identical to TRBD1. This CDR3 has 15 amino acids. The germline CDR1 and CDR2 sequences are MNHNS and SASEGT. V trimming: 6 bases; J trimming: 3 bases; junction bases outside the gene matches: 11. CDR3 in amino acids: CASRLDREGDYEQYV. The CDR3 coding sequence is TGTGCCAGCAGGCTCGACAGGGAAGGTGACTACGAGCAGTACGTC.

The chain is built from TRBV4-3 and TRBJ1-1, with D perhaps matching TRBD1 (5 bases). The germline V gene encodes CDR1 LGHNA and CDR2 YSLEER. The CDR3 spans 18 residues. Deletions cut 0 bases from V and 9 bases from J, with 26 bases between. CDR3 amino acids: CASSQDPTFGRGKRQAFF. The CDR3 coding sequence is TGCGCCAGCAGCCAAGATCCGACCTTCGGGCGGGGCAAAAGACAAGCTTTCTTT.

The chain joins TRBV9 to TRBJ2-2, with 11 bases identical to TRBD2. This CDR3 has 16 residues. Germline CDR1 and CDR2: SGDLS and YYNGEE. The ends lost 4 bases at V and 5 bases at J; junction bases unmatched: 7. Here the CDR3 DNA reads TGTGCCAGCAGCCCCTTAGCGGGGGGGCCTACCGGGGAGCTGTTTTTT. This sequence encodes CASSPLAGGPTGELFF.

This clonotype was picked up a small number of times. The chain recombines TRBV3-1 with TRBJ1-1; weak D call: TRBD1 (5 bases). Trimming shortened V by 0 bases and J by 5 bases, and 16 bases separated the two germline ends. This CDR3 contains 16 residues. CDR1 is LGHDT, CDR2 YNNKEL, per germline (reference sequence). The CDR3 here is CASSQEGTAPRTEAFF. DNA of the CDR3: TGTGCCAGCAGCCAAGAAGGGACCGCTCCTCGAACTGAAGCTTTCTTT.

This sequence joins TRBV28 and TRBJ2-7; possible D gene TRBD1, 5 bases. V dropped 6 bases and J dropped 5 bases, with 17 bases sitting between them. Germline V gene sequence: CDR1 MDHEN, CDR2 SYDVKM. This CDR3 comprises 14 residues. CDR3 amino acids: CASSPGQGFDEQYV. The CDR3 nucleotides read TGTGCCAGCAGCCCTGGGCAGGGCTTCGACGAGCAGTACGTC.

This clonotype was seen a few times. V usage is TRBV12-3 or TRBV12-4 and J usage is TRBJ2-6; D unclear. The CDR3 length is 15 residues. The V end was cut by 2 bases, the J end by 0 bases, with 5 bases between. In DNA, the CDR3 is TGTGCCAGCAGTTTAAGTATCTCTGGGGCCAACGTCCTGACTTTC. This gives the protein CASSLSISGANVLTF.

This clonotype was seen at least ten times. The chain joins TRBV6-5 to TRBJ2-2; TRBD1 agrees at 11 bases. CDR1 and CDR2 from the germline V gene are MNHEY and SVGAGI. The CDR3 contains 15 residues. V was clipped by 2 bases and J by 7 bases; unmatched bases: 3. CDR3 sequence: CASSYRGTGGGELFF. The CDR3 DNA reads TGTGCCAGCAGTTACCGGGGGACAGGGGGCGGGGAGCTGTTTTTT.

The chain uses TRBV3-1 and TRBJ1-3; D remains unclear. This CDR3 contains 14 residues. Germline V gene lookup returns CDR1 LGHDT and CDR2 YNNKEL (reference sequence). Trimming took off 1 base at V and 3 bases at J, with 7 bases between the two ends. As DNA, the CDR3 is TGTGCCAGCAGCCAAGTTCACCGTGGAAACACCATATATTTT. This translates into CASSQVHRGNTIYF. Full variable domain (rest looked up from reference TRBV3-1 and TRBJ1-3): DTAVSQTPKYLVTQMGNDKSIKCEQNLGHDTMYWYKQDSKKFLKIMFSYNNKELIINETVPNRFSPKSPDKAHLNLHINSLELGDSAVYFCASSQVHRGNTIYFGEGSWLTVV.

The rearrangement uses TRBV11-2 and TRBJ2-2; D is unclear. The germline gives CDR1 SGHAT, CDR2 FQNNGV. The ends were cut back, 3 bases at V and 4 bases at J, with 9 bases in the middle. This CDR3 comprises 14 residues. CDR3 nucleotide sequence: TGTGCCAGCAGCTTTCAGTGGGGCACCGGGGAGCTGTTTTTT. The encoded protein is CASSFQWGTGELFF.

This chain uses TRBV20-1 with TRBJ1-1; 7 bases fit TRBD1. The CDR3 extends over 13 amino acids. Trimming at V came to 8 bases and at J to 1 base, leaving 7 bases not matched to a gene. Germline V lookup: CDR1 DFQATT, CDR2 SNEGSKA (reference sequence). CDR3 bases: TGCAGTTACTTAACAGGGGAGAACACTGAAGCTTTCTTT. Amino acid sequence: CSYLTGENTEAFF.